These 19 T cell receptor beta chains came from one sample sequenced in a study of beta chain features in type 1 diabetes. Sequencing targeted expressed TCRB transcripts, as all isolated RNA had been reverse transcribed. Clones were read by immunoSEQ multiplex PCR, and TCRdb kept only the in-frame ones, dropping some. This sample has about 340,000 clones, with about 14% found just once. Antigen specificity for these receptors is unknown. Study-level results: There was a moderate but significant shortening of TCRB CDR3s in all four CD4+ subsets of Type 1 diabetes patients.

The sequencing sample was made of naive CD4+ T cells from blood. These receptors all stem from a woman between 18 and 29 years old with type 1 diabetes.

In this sample, this clone turned up a few times. The chain couples TRBV27 to TRBJ2-4; TRBD1 agrees at 8 bases. V gave up 5 bases and J gave up 1 base; unmatched junction bases: 4. The germline gives CDR1 MNHEY, CDR2 SMNVEV (reference sequence). CDR3 length: 15 amino acids. DNA for the CDR3: TGTGCCAGCAGTCTATACAGGGGGGCCAAAAACATTCAGTACTTC. Its protein is CASSLYRGAKNIQYF.

This clone occurred a few times. The chain has TRBV2 and TRBJ2-6; TRBD1 matches 8 bases. Trimming took 4 bases from V and 1 from J; bases not matched to a gene: 6. The CDR3 sequence is 17 residues long. Looked up from germline, CDR1 is SNHLY and CDR2 is FYNNEI. For the CDR3, the DNA is TGTGCCAGCAGTGGGGGACAGGCACCTTCTGGGGCCAACGTCCTGACTTTC. Protein sequence: CASSGGQAPSGANVLTF.

Only a few counts were recorded for this clone. The chain is built from TRBV29-1 and TRBJ2-4; TRBD2 agrees at 7 bases. V lost 6 bases and J lost 0; bases outside the gene matches: 14. Germline CDR1 SQVTM, CDR2 ANQGSEA. The CDR3 is 17 residues long. The CDR3 here is CSVWTPRDYRAKNIQYF. CDR3 nucleotides: TGCAGCGTCTGGACCCCCCGGGACTACCGAGCCAAAAACATTCAGTACTTC.

The CDR3 coding sequence is TGTGCCGGAGATGCAGGGAGGGGGACAGATACGCAGTATTTT. It translates to CAGDAGRGTDTQYF. This rearrangement joins TRBV30 to TRBJ2-3; D perhaps matches TRBD2 (7 bases). Trimming cost V 8 bases and J 3 bases, with 18 bases left between them. CDR3 length: 14 residues. The V gene's germline CDR1 is GTSNPN and CDR2 SVGIG (reference sequence).

This clone showed up just a few times. This chain joins TRBV30 and TRBJ2-5; the D gene is possibly TRBD2 (6 bases). CDR3 size: 16 residues. V shed 2 bases and J shed 7 bases, with 23 bases lying between them. Germline values: CDR1 GTSNPN, CDR2 SVGIG (reference sequence). CDR3: CAWSPSGHSLVGTQYF. CDR3 DNA sequence: TGTGCCTGGAGTCCGAGCGGGCACTCCTTAGTTGGGACCCAGTACTTC.

The chain recombines TRBV12-5 with TRBJ2-3, with 10 bases fitting TRBD2. The CDR3 covers 17 residues. Per the germline V gene, CDR1 is LGHNT and CDR2 is FRNRAP. V trimming: 5 bases; J trimming: 1 base; junction bases outside the gene matches: 9. CDR3 sequence: CASGPTLAGEGTDTQYF. In DNA form, the CDR3 reads TGTGCTAGTGGTCCCACCCTAGCGGGAGAGGGCACAGATACGCAGTATTTT.

The chain links TRBV5-6 to TRBJ1-1; 8 bases map to TRBD1. Germline trimming cut 3 bases from V and 4 bases from J; bases unmatched to any gene: 5. The V gene's germline CDR1 is SGHDT and CDR2 YYEEEE. This CDR3 comprises 14 residues. The CDR3 loop is CASSSDGQGTEAFF. CDR3 bases: TGTGCCAGCAGCTCTGATGGACAGGGCACTGAAGCTTTCTTT.

This clone showed up just a few times. The chain carries TRBV30 and TRBJ1-1, with D uncertain. V was shortened by 3 bases and J by 6 bases, with 8 bases between the two germline ends. Per germline, CDR1 GTSNPN and CDR2 SVGIG (reference sequence). This CDR3 comprises 11 residues. The CDR3 here is CAWSVRPEAFF. DNA of the CDR3: TGTGCCTGGAGCGTGCGTCCTGAAGCTTTCTTT.

This clone was seen only a few times. A junction boundary mismatches the germline segment, possibly from a read error. The J gene is TRBJ2-3, the V gene TRBV20-1; possible D gene TRBD1, 5 bases. Germline values: CDR1 DFQATT, CDR2 SNEGSKA (reference sequence). The CDR3 contains 11 residues. Written as DNA, the CDR3 is TGCAGTGCTAGAGATCTAGGCAGGGTAGATTTT. The encoded protein is CSARDLGRVDF.

The J gene is TRBJ2-1, the V gene TRBV27, with 7 bases aligning to TRBD2. Germline V CDR1 and CDR2: MNHEY, SMNVEV (reference sequence). This CDR3 region has 15 residues. V gave up 6 bases and J gave up 6 bases; unmatched junction bases: 11. The chain's CDR3 is CASSPRSAGVNEQFF. As DNA, the CDR3 is TGTGCCAGCAGCCCCCGGAGTGCGGGGGTCAATGAGCAGTTCTTC.

J is TRBJ2-1 and V is TRBV9; 11 bases are a match to TRBD2. Germline values: CDR1 SGDLS, CDR2 YYNGEE. V lost 3 bases and J lost 3; bases outside the gene matches: 5. This CDR3 region has 16 residues. The DNA of the CDR3 is TGTGCCAGCAGCGCCCGACTAGCGGGAATCTACAATGAGCAGTTCTTC. This translates into CASSARLAGIYNEQFF.

This sequence joins TRBV28 and TRBJ2-7; D is unclear. CDR1 is MDHEN, CDR2 SYDVKM, per germline. Trimming cost V 5 bases and J 0 bases, with 20 bases left between them. The CDR3 loop spans 17 amino acids. CDR3 loop: CASSPLQPLSDSYEQYF. CDR3 nucleotides: TGTGCCAGCAGTCCCCTCCAACCTCTGAGCGACTCCTACGAGCAGTACTTC.

The chain uses TRBV7-9 and TRBJ1-2, with TRBD1 matching 9 bases. Trimming took 5 bases from V and 7 from J; bases not matched to a gene: 8. The CDR3 runs to 14 residues. Germline-derived CDR1 and CDR2 are SEHNR and FQNEAQ (reference sequence). CDR3 DNA sequence: TGTGCCAGCAGCCTCCTACAGGGGGCATTTGGCTACACCTTC. Amino acid sequence: CASSLLQGAFGYTF.

The chain joins TRBV6-5 to TRBJ2-7; TRBD1 agrees at 9 bases. Unmatched junction bases numbered 5, after V lost 2 bases and J lost 3 bases. The CDR3 loop spans 15 amino acids. Germline CDR1 reads MNHEY; CDR2 reads SVGAGI. The DNA for the CDR3 is TGTGCCAGCAGTTACCACAAGACAGGGGGCTACGAGCAGTACTTC. Encoded protein: CASSYHKTGGYEQYF.

This chain links TRBV30 with TRBJ2-7; D may be TRBD1 (7 bases). This CDR3 has 13 residues. Between the trimmed V and J ends, which lost 7 bases and 4 bases, there was a span of 17 bases. CDR1 is GTSNPN, CDR2 SVGIG, per germline (reference sequence). DNA of the CDR3: TGTGCCTTATTCAGGCCAGGGGGGTACGAGCAGTACTTC. Amino acids: CALFRPGGYEQYF.

This clone was found a few times. The chain carries TRBV30 and TRBJ2-1; D might be TRBD2 (6 bases). Looked up from germline, CDR1 is GTSNPN and CDR2 is SVGIG (reference sequence). V lost 5 bases, J lost 4 bases, and 12 bases lay in between. This CDR3 has 13 residues. The CDR3 region is CAWDSGQYNEQFF. The CDR3 bases are TGTGCCTGGGATAGCGGACAATACAATGAGCAGTTCTTC.

This clone was seen more than once but under ten times. The CDR3 here is CASSSQGPYEQYV. In DNA, the CDR3 is TGTGCCAGTAGTTCACAGGGCCCCTACGAGCAGTACGTC. The chain carries TRBV19 and TRBJ2-7; TRBD1 is a possible D gene (6 bases). CDR3 size: 13 residues. Germline CDR1 LNHDA, CDR2 SQIVND (reference sequence). The V gene lost 5 bases and the J gene lost 2 bases, with 10 bases spanning the gap.

There are a few counts of this clone. The chain links TRBV15 to TRBJ2-2; D might be TRBD1 (6 bases). CDR1 is LNHNV, CDR2 YYDKDF, per germline (reference sequence). The CDR3 consists of 14 residues. V was cut by 5 bases and J by 2 bases, with 9 bases left in between. CDR3 in amino acids: CATSGGLNTGELFF. The DNA of the CDR3 is TGTGCCACCAGCGGGGGCCTCAACACCGGGGAGCTGTTTTTT.

This chain joins TRBV13 and TRBJ2-3, with 7 positions matching TRBD2. CDR1 is PRHDT and CDR2 is FYEKMQ in the germline V gene (reference sequence). J gave up 3 bases and V 5 bases, and 8 bases lay outside the gene matches. The CDR3 spans 15 residues. The CDR3 nucleotides are TGTGCCAGCAGCCCCCGGGCGGGAGCAACAGATACGCAGTATTTT. Translation gives CASSPRAGATDTQYF. The entire variable domain, with the rest obtained from reference TRBV13 and TRBJ2-3, is as follows: AAGVIQSPRHLIKEKRETATLKCYPIPRHDTVYWYQQGPGQDPQFLISFYEKMQSDKGSIPDRFSAQQFSDYHSELNMSSLELGDSALYFCASSPRAGATDTQYFGPGTRLTVL.